Listed below are T cell receptor beta chains from one sample, sequenced in a study of tumor-infiltrating lymphocytes in primary liver carcinoma. TCRdb used MiXCR to reprocess the multiplex PCR reads, holding one entry per CDR3 protein. The repertoire holds about 50,000 distinct CDR3 sequences, with 60% to 80% as singletons. The sequencing input was liver tumor tissue from sampling region 5. The receptors shown here come from a man aged 40-55 years with primary liver carcinoma and hepatitis B virus infection. Both conserved end residues are part of each CDR3. Fields, in order: CDR3 DNA, CDR3 protein, clone size, J gene, D gene, V gene. D genes are given only for firm matches. Clone size is shown for a subset of rows, as once, few, many or a class of expanded clone.

TGTGTCAGCGGGCAGAGGGGTTCGAAGACCCAGTACTTC CVSGQRGSKTQYF NA TRBJ2-5 NA TRBV13
TGTGCCAGCTCAGCGACAGGGAGGGACAATGAGCAGTTCTTC CASSATGRDNEQFF NA TRBJ2-1 NA TRBV18
TGTGCCAGCAGCTCCAAGGGATTTGGCTATAGCTACAACTTC CASSSKGFGYSYNF NA TRBJ1-2 NA TRBV11-1
TGCAGTGCCCCGGACGCCCTGGACACCCAGTACTTC CSAPDALDTQYF few TRBJ2-5 NA TRBV20-1
TGCAGTGTTGGATCCGCGTGGGGTATGAACACTGAGGCTTTCTTT CSVGSAWGMNTEAFF NA TRBJ1-1 NA TRBV29-1
TGTGCCAGCAGTTCGACAGAGAGGAACACTGAGGCTTTCTTT CASSSTERNTEAFF NA TRBJ1-1 NA TRBV12-3/TRBV12-4
TGTGCCAGCAGCTACGGACTAGCGGACGATGCAGATACGCAGTATTTT CASSYGLADDADTQYF NA TRBJ2-3 TRBD2 TRBV7-8
TGTGCCATCAGTGAGTATGAGGGCGATCAGCCCCAGCATTTT CAISEYEGDQPQHF many TRBJ1-5 NA TRBV10-3
TGTGCTATCAGTGAAGGGTGCGGCAGCACAGATACGCAGTATTTT CAISEGCGSTDTQYF few TRBJ2-3 NA TRBV10-3
TGCGCCAGCAGCTTCAAGGGATTTGACCATGGCAACACCTTC CASSFKGFDHGNTF NA TRBJ1-2 NA TRBV11-1
TGCGCTGGCACCTTGGCCATGCTAGCCCAAGAGACCCAGTTCTTC CAGTLAMLAQETQFF NA TRBJ2-1 NA TRBV5-1
TGTACCATTTCCACCGGGGGACAAGAGAACATTGAAGCTATCTTT CTISTGGQENIEAIF NA TRBJ1-1 NA TRBV10-3
TGTGCCAGCAGCTCCGGGTCCGGGACTAGGCCCTACAATGAGCGGTTCTTC CASSSGSGTRPYNERFF NA TRBJ2-1 TRBD2 TRBV7-2
TGTGCCAGCAGCTTAGGGAGTAGCGGCCCGGGGGAGACCCAGTACTTC CASSLGSSGPGETQYF NA TRBJ2-5 NA TRBV11-2
TGCAGCGTTGAACCCGGGGTCACTGAAGCTCTCTTT CSVEPGVTEALF NA TRBJ1-1 NA TRBV29-1
TGCTGCGTTAGGACTCGCGGGAGTTGGGCAGAGACCCAGTACTTC CCVRTRGSWAETQYF NA TRBJ2-5 TRBD2 TRBV29-1
TGTGCCAGTAGCACCCTGTCTGGAAAAGAGACCCAGTACTTC CASSTLSGKETQYF few TRBJ2-5 NA TRBV28